Presented here are 26 T cell receptor beta chains from one specimen sequenced in a study of T cell changes during pregnancy in multiple sclerosis. Sequencing was performed with immunoSEQ multiplex PCR; in TCRdb, only in-frame clones are kept and a portion is missing. The top ten hold about 8.5% of the sample, which has more than 35,000 clones, 93% seen once. This material consisted of CD8+ T cells from peripheral blood mononuclear cells, taken in the third trimester of pregnancy. These TCRs come from a female donor with multiple sclerosis, enrolled in a pregnancy study.

The CDR3 spells CASGAPNTGELFF. CDR3 coding DNA: TGTGCCTCAGGGGCCCCGAACACCGGGGAGCTGTTTTTT. V gene TRBV30 combines with J gene TRBJ2-2; D perhaps matches TRBD1 (6 bases). The V and J ends lost 7 bases and 0 bases respectively, with 9 bases between them. The germline CDR1 and CDR2 sequences are GTSNPN and SVGIG (reference sequence). The CDR3 has 13 residues.

The chain has TRBV13 and TRBJ1-5, with 9 nucleotides matching TRBD1. Germline loops: CDR1 PRHDT, CDR2 FYEKMQ (reference sequence). The CDR3 sequence is 14 residues long. Trimming cost V 4 bases and J 4 bases; bases outside gene matches: 2. In DNA form, the CDR3 reads TGTGCCAGCAGCTCCGGACAGGGGAATCAGCCCCAGCATTTT. Its translation is CASSSGQGNQPQHF.

The chain uses TRBV6-5 and TRBJ1-2; 9 bases agree with TRBD1. CDR1 MNHEY and CDR2 SVGAGI come from the germline V gene. Trimming cost V 4 bases and J 4 bases; bases outside gene matches: 7. The CDR3 is 15 amino acids. CDR3 in amino acids: CASSSPGQGIYGYTF. The DNA of the CDR3 is TGTGCCAGCAGTTCACCGGGACAGGGTATCTATGGCTACACCTTC.

This chain connects TRBV5-3 to TRBJ2-5, with 8 bases that match TRBD2. TRBV5-3 is an open reading frame whose function is uncertain. This CDR3 is built from 15 residues. J was trimmed by 3 bases and V by 4 bases; bases with no gene match: 8. The CDR3 reads CARSARTSREETQYF. In DNA, the CDR3 is TGTGCCAGAAGCGCACGGACTAGCAGGGAAGAGACCCAGTACTTC.

The J gene is TRBJ1-5, the V gene TRBV19, with D possibly being TRBD1 (5 bases). With 5 bases removed from V and 3 bases from J, the gap between germline ends came to 14 bases. In germline, CDR1 is LNHDA, CDR2 SQIVND (reference sequence). This CDR3 is built from 15 residues. CDR3 sequence (DNA): TGTGCCAGTAGTGTTGTGACAGACACCAATCAGCCCCAGCATTTT. Amino acids: CASSVVTDTNQPQHF. Together with reference TRBV19 and TRBJ1-5, the CDR3 gives the full variable domain: DGGITQSPKYLFRKEGQNVTLSCEQNLNHDAMYWYRQDPGQGLRLIYYSQIVNDFQKGDIAEGYSVSREKKESFPLTVTSAQKNPTAFYLCASSVVTDTNQPQHFGDGTRLSIL.

Here the CDR3 reads CASSLVSGGYEQYF. The CDR3 nucleotides read TGTGCCAGCAGCTTGGTTAGCGGGGGGTACGAGCAGTACTTC. The chain joins TRBV5-5 to TRBJ2-7, with 10 bases identical to TRBD2. There are 14 residues in the CDR3. Germline V CDR1 and CDR2: SGHKS, YYEKEE (reference sequence). V trimming: 0 bases; J trimming: 4 bases; junction bases outside the gene matches: 1.

The chain carries TRBV6-5 and TRBJ1-6, with a weak D call TRBD1 (6 bases). Germline V gives CDR1 MNHEY, CDR2 SVGAGI. V lost 6 bases and J lost 9, with 15 bases in between. The CDR3 is made up of 14 amino acids. The CDR3 here is CASSPTTGGSPLHF. CDR3 nucleotide sequence: TGTGCCAGCAGCCCTACGACAGGTGGTTCACCCCTCCACTTT.

This sequence joins TRBV13 and TRBJ2-7; 11 bases agree with TRBD1. Germline CDR1 reads PRHDT; CDR2 reads FYEKMQ (reference sequence). Trimming removed 4 bases from V and 3 bases from J; junction bases left unmatched: 5. This CDR3 comprises 15 residues. Here the CDR3 reads CASSSPGTGGYEQYF. The CDR3 DNA reads TGTGCCAGCAGCTCGCCAGGGACAGGGGGCTACGAGCAGTACTTC.

The chain carries TRBV4-2 and TRBJ2-4, with 9 positions matching TRBD1. The CDR3 has 15 residues. V lost 0 bases and J lost 8; bases outside the gene matches: 5. Germline V gene sequence: CDR1 LGHNA, CDR2 YNFKEQ. CDR3 in amino acids: CASSQDGQGSDIQYF. The CDR3 coding sequence is TGTGCCAGCAGCCAAGATGGACAGGGGTCCGACATTCAGTACTTC.

This rearrangement joins TRBV5-4 to TRBJ1-2; 12 bases map to TRBD1. V lost 8 bases to trimming and J lost 4 bases; unmatched junction nucleotides: 12. Germline V gives CDR1 SGHNT, CDR2 YYREEE (reference sequence). The CDR3 covers 16 residues. The CDR3 region is CASRPTGTGGTYGYTF. As DNA, the CDR3 is TGTGCCAGTCGACCCACCGGGACAGGGGGCACCTATGGCTACACCTTC. Full variable domain (outside the CDR3, taken from reference TRBV5-4 and TRBJ1-2): ETGVTQSPTHLIKTRGQQVTLRCSSQSGHNTVSWYQQALGQGPQFIFQYYREEENGRGNFPPRFSGLQFPNYSSELNVNALELDDSALYLCASRPTGTGGTYGYTFGSGTRLTVV.

DNA for the CDR3: TGTGCCAGCAGCCTAGGGCCTAGCGGCGGCAATGAGCAGTTCTTC. Translating gives CASSLGPSGGNEQFF. This chain links TRBV9 with TRBJ2-1; 7 nucleotides align to TRBD2. CDR3 length: 15 amino acids. V shed 4 bases and J 6 bases; nucleotides not matched to a gene: 10. Germline CDR1 and CDR2: SGDLS and YYNGEE.

The chain employs TRBV14 and TRBJ2-1; TRBD1 aligns across 7 bases. V trimming: 5 bases; J trimming: 7 bases; junction bases outside the gene matches: 8. The length of the CDR3 is 14 residues. Germline CDR1 and CDR2: SGHDN and FVKESK. CDR3 nucleotide sequence: TGTGCCAGCAGCACTGACAGGGCAGGGAATGAGCAGTTCTTC. As protein: CASSTDRAGNEQFF.

Here the CDR3 DNA reads TGCGCCAGCAGCGGCCAGGGGGGCAATCAGCCCCAGCATTTT. Encoded protein: CASSGQGGNQPQHF. The chain has TRBV4-1 and TRBJ1-5; TRBD1 matches 7 bases. This CDR3 spans 14 amino acids. CDR1 is MGHRA and CDR2 is YSYEKL in the germline V gene. The ends lost 5 bases at V and 2 bases at J; junction bases unmatched: 3.

The chain uses TRBV4-1 and TRBJ2-7; possible D gene TRBD2, 5 bases. V dropped 2 bases and J dropped 4 bases, with 15 bases sitting between them. Germline CDR1 reads MGHRA; CDR2 reads YSYEKL. There are 15 residues in the CDR3. CDR3 residues: CASSQQDHSAYEQYF. CDR3 bases: TGCGCCAGCAGCCAACAAGATCATAGCGCGTACGAGCAGTACTTC.

The chain recombines TRBV4-2 with TRBJ2-1; 10 positions agree with TRBD2. V lost 1 base and J lost 6; bases outside the gene matches: 9. This CDR3 is built from 17 residues. CDR1 and CDR2 from the germline V gene are LGHNA and YNFKEQ. The CDR3 is CASSQVLSLAGINEQFF. The CDR3 DNA follows: TGTGCCAGCAGCCAAGTGTTGTCACTAGCGGGGATCAATGAGCAGTTCTTC.

This clone occurred a few times. This chain links TRBV6-1 with TRBJ1-5; 10 positions match TRBD1. Per germline, CDR1 MNHNS and CDR2 SASEGT. J gave up 6 bases and V 1 base, and 3 bases lay outside the gene matches. The CDR3 loop spans 15 amino acids. CDR3 nucleotides: TGTGCCAGCAGTGAAGGGGACAGGGGTAGTCAGCCCCAGCATTTT. Translating gives CASSEGDRGSQPQHF.

CDR3 residues: CASSRARASGEGELFF. The CDR3, as DNA: TGTGCCAGCAGTCGAGCCCGGGCCAGCGGGGAAGGGGAGCTGTTTTTT. This chain joins TRBV4-2 and TRBJ2-2, with 7 bases aligning to TRBD2. CDR3 length: 16 residues. Germline CDR1 is LGHNA and CDR2 is YNFKEQ. Unmatched junction bases numbered 15, after V lost 6 bases and J lost 8 bases.

This rearrangement joins TRBV15 to TRBJ1-4, with TRBD1 as a possible D gene (5 bases). This CDR3 region has 16 residues. The V gene lost 5 bases and the J gene lost 8 bases, with 21 bases spanning the gap. CDR1 LNHNV and CDR2 YYDKDF come from the germline V gene (reference sequence). The CDR3 loop reads CATSSFLGAGREKLFF. The CDR3 DNA is TGTGCCACCAGCTCCTTCCTCGGGGCAGGGAGGGAAAAACTGTTTTTT.

The chain links TRBV27 to TRBJ1-2, with a possible D match to TRBD1 (6 bases). CDR3 length: 13 residues. The V gene lost 3 bases and the J gene lost 3 bases, with 8 bases spanning the gap. Germline V gene sequence: CDR1 MNHEY, CDR2 SMNVEV (reference sequence). CDR3 sequence (DNA): TGTGCCAGCAGTTTGGCAGGGGACTATGGCTACACCTTC. This gives the protein CASSLAGDYGYTF.

The chain joins TRBV27 to TRBJ2-3, with TRBD2 identical over 10 bases. The ends lost 7 bases at V and 3 bases at J; junction bases unmatched: 7. Per germline, CDR1 MNHEY and CDR2 SMNVEV (reference sequence). The CDR3 sequence is 15 residues long. CDR3 nucleotides: TGTGCCAGCACTCCTAGCGGGGGCTTAACAGATACGCAGTATTTT. This sequence encodes CASTPSGGLTDTQYF.

The genes are TRBV7-9 and TRBJ2-7; 7 bases match TRBD1. This CDR3 region has 14 residues. The germline V gene has CDR1 SEHNR and CDR2 FQNEAQ (reference sequence). Trimming removed 4 bases from V and 1 base from J; junction bases left unmatched: 4. The CDR3 DNA reads as TGTGCCAGCAGCTCGGGACAGCCTTCCTACGAGCAGTACTTC. This gives the protein CASSSGQPSYEQYF.

This chain joins TRBV4-1 and TRBJ1-5; unclear D gene. V was shortened by 4 bases and J by 5 bases, with 9 bases between the two germline ends. The CDR3 totals 13 residues. Germline V gene lookup returns CDR1 MGHRA and CDR2 YSYEKL. The CDR3 loop reads CASSLFPYQPQHF. The CDR3 nucleotides read TGCGCCAGCAGCCTGTTCCCATATCAGCCCCAGCATTTT.

CDR3 nucleotide sequence: TGTGCCAGCAGTCCGGGGGGTAGGACCTACGAGCAGTACTTC. It specifies CASSPGGRTYEQYF. The chain employs TRBV27 and TRBJ2-7; 7 nucleotides line up with TRBD2. J was trimmed by 2 bases and V by 5 bases; bases with no gene match: 6. Germline loops: CDR1 MNHEY, CDR2 SMNVEV (reference sequence). The CDR3 is 14 amino acids.

This rearrangement joins TRBV7-8 to TRBJ2-7; D is undetermined. The CDR3 consists of 11 residues. With 5 bases removed from V and 3 bases from J, the gap between germline ends came to 5 bases. CDR1 and CDR2 from the germline V gene are SGHVS and FQNEAQ. The CDR3 region has the DNA TGTGCCAGCAGCACAGACTACGAGCAGTACTTC. Translation gives CASSTDYEQYF.

This chain links TRBV7-9 with TRBJ1-6; D unresolved. The V end lost 4 bases, the J end lost 9 bases, and 7 bases lay between the germline ends. Germline CDR1 is SEHNR and CDR2 is FQNEAQ (reference sequence). The CDR3 covers 12 residues. CDR3 protein: CASSSARSPLHF. The CDR3 nucleotides read TGTGCCAGCAGCTCAGCGCGTTCACCCCTCCACTTT.

The chain links TRBV10-2 to TRBJ2-3, with a possible D match to TRBD2 (7 bases). This CDR3 contains 16 residues. The germline V gene has CDR1 WSHSY and CDR2 SAAADI. V lost 7 bases, J lost 4 bases, and 21 bases lay in between. The CDR3 DNA reads TGCGCCAGCACCCCGGTGGGGGGGGGCAGGCCAGATACGCAGTATTTT. Its translation: CASTPVGGGRPDTQYF.